The 9 T cell receptor beta chains presented below share a single source sample, sequenced in a study of cytomegalovirus exposure and HLA in healthy donors. In the PCR, 60 Vbeta and 13 Jbeta primers were used. Sequenced by immunoSEQ multiplex PCR; TCRdb stores in-frame clones only, minus some. The sample holds 110,000 to 150,000 clones; 70% to 80% are singletons and the top ten take 1.5% to 2%. The material sequenced was PBMCs. The receptors were sampled from a female donor in good health and CMV-seronegative.

J is TRBJ1-2 and V is TRBV6-6; D gene ambiguous. Germline assignment: CDR1 MNHNY and CDR2 SVGAGI (reference sequence). Trimming pared 11 bases from V and 4 bases from J, leaving 17 bases between. The CDR3 is 13 residues long. CDR3 residues: CAAVPGRSYGYTF. The CDR3 coding sequence is TGTGCCGCTGTGCCGGGAAGAAGCTATGGCTACACCTTC.

V usage is TRBV27 and J usage is TRBJ1-4, with 8 bases matching TRBD1. The CDR3 has 15 residues. V shed 0 bases, J shed 7 bases, and the junction held 4 bases outside the gene matches. CDR1 is MNHEY and CDR2 is SMNVEV in the germline V gene (reference sequence). The CDR3 region is CASSLSPDRAEKLFF. The CDR3 coding sequence is TGTGCCAGCAGTTTATCCCCGGACAGGGCTGAAAAACTGTTTTTT.

The chain combines TRBV7-6 with TRBJ2-6; the D gene is possibly TRBD2 (5 bases). This CDR3 has 18 residues. Germline CDR1 is SGHVS and CDR2 is FNYEAQ. The V and J ends lost 1 base and 3 bases respectively, with 16 bases between them. The DNA of the CDR3 is TGTGCCAGCAGCTTAGGTTTCACAGCCCGGGATGGGGCCAACGTCCTGACTTTC. It is translated as CASSLGFTARDGANVLTF.

The V gene is TRBV19, the J gene TRBJ1-1; TRBD1 matches 8 bases. The CDR3 has 14 amino acids. Trimming cost V 7 bases and J 8 bases; bases outside gene matches: 12. Germline V CDR1 and CDR2: LNHDA, SQIVND (reference sequence). The CDR3 DNA reads TGTGCCAGTACCCAGGCGGCCAGGGGGCTAGAAGCTTTCTTT. It encodes CASTQAARGLEAFF.

The rearrangement joins TRBV6-5 to TRBJ2-7; tentatively, D is TRBD1 (5 bases). Germline V gene sequence: CDR1 MNHEY, CDR2 SVGAGI. Trimming pared 0 bases from V and 3 bases from J, leaving 12 bases between. This CDR3 region has 15 residues. Here the CDR3 reads CASSYSINRIYEQYF. The CDR3 bases are TGTGCCAGCAGTTACTCGATCAACAGGATCTACGAGCAGTACTTC.

This clone has a single count. V and J are TRBV11-3 and TRBJ2-3; 7 bases match TRBD1. Germline V gene data show CDR1 as SGHNT and CDR2 as YENEEA. V lost 1 base to trimming and J lost 0 bases; unmatched junction nucleotides: 4. This CDR3 has 16 residues. The CDR3 region is CASSLVAGGSTDTQYF. In nucleotides, the CDR3 is TGTGCCAGCAGCTTAGTGGCAGGGGGTAGCACAGATACGCAGTATTTT.

The V and J genes are TRBV18 and TRBJ2-5; TRBD2 might be the D (6 bases). This CDR3 contains 13 residues. Germline V gene sequence: CDR1 KGHSH, CDR2 LQKENI. Trimming removed 3 bases from V and 5 bases from J, with 10 bases in between. The CDR3 bases are TGTGCCAGCTCACCCCAGGGACTCGAGACCCAGTACTTC. It yields the protein CASSPQGLETQYF.

The chain carries TRBV5-4 and TRBJ2-7; tentatively, D is TRBD2 (6 bases). This CDR3 has 15 residues. The ends were cut back, 4 bases at V and 0 bases at J, with 14 bases in the middle. CDR1 and CDR2 from the germline V gene are SGHNT and YYREEE (reference sequence). CDR3 sequence (DNA): TGTGCCAGCAGCCGTGGAGGGGAGAGCTCCTACGAGCAGTACTTC. It translates to CASSRGGESSYEQYF.

V usage is TRBV28 and J usage is TRBJ1-2; 7 nucleotides match TRBD1. Germline lookup yields CDR1 MDHEN and CDR2 SYDVKM. The CDR3 spans 15 residues. V shed 5 bases, J shed 6 bases, and the junction held 12 bases outside the gene matches. CDR3 protein: CASSPRQGKGDGYTF. CDR3 bases: TGTGCCAGCAGTCCCCGACAGGGAAAGGGGGATGGCTACACCTTC.